Presented here are 16 T cell receptor beta chains from one specimen sequenced in a study of blood T cell repertoires in COVID-19. Using immunoSEQ multiplex PCR, the repertoire was profiled, and TCRdb retains in-frame clones only, with some absent. The sample gives about 300,000 clones, about 90% of which show up once; roughly 6.7% is in the top ten. Material for sequencing was peripheral blood. These receptor sequences come from a young man who had recovered from COVID-19.

The genes are TRBV9 and TRBJ1-1, with a possible D match to TRBD1 (6 bases). The CDR3 extends over 14 amino acids. The germline V and J ends were trimmed by 0 bases and 6 bases, with 12 bases remaining between them. Germline-derived CDR1 and CDR2 are SGDLS and YYNGEE. The CDR3, as DNA: TGTGCCAGCAGCGTAGCACAGGGTAATTCTGAAGCTTTCTTT. Translation: CASSVAQGNSEAFF.

This chain connects TRBV6-2 or TRBV6-3 to TRBJ1-2, with 7 bases aligning to TRBD1. Germline lookup yields CDR1 MNHEY and CDR2 SVGEGT. The CDR3 length is 13 residues. V trimming: 0 bases; J trimming: 6 bases; junction bases outside the gene matches: 1. This CDR3 is CASSYSGTDGYTF. CDR3 DNA: TGTGCCAGCAGTTACTCCGGGACAGATGGCTACACCTTC.

The V gene is TRBV11-2, the J gene TRBJ2-7; 8 bases agree with TRBD2. V was pared by 6 bases and J by 2 bases, with 0 bases of the junction left unmatched. Germline V gene data show CDR1 as SGHAT and CDR2 as FQNNGV. The CDR3 has 12 amino acids. The CDR3 loop reads CASRGLAYEQYF. The CDR3 bases are TGTGCCAGCAGGGGACTAGCCTACGAGCAGTACTTC.

The chain links TRBV4-1 to TRBJ1-3; 8 bases line up with TRBD1. CDR1 and CDR2 (germline): MGHRA, YSYEKL. Germline trimming cut 0 bases from V and 7 bases from J; bases unmatched to any gene: 5. The CDR3 contains 15 residues. For the CDR3, the DNA is TGCGCCAGCAGCCAAGAGGACAGGGAGGGGAACACCATATATTTT. The encoded protein is CASSQEDREGNTIYF.

The chain couples TRBV10-2 to TRBJ2-1; D is perhaps TRBD2 (6 bases). The CDR3 is 16 amino acids. The V gene lost 5 bases and the J gene lost 0 bases, with 14 bases spanning the gap. Germline V gives CDR1 WSHSY, CDR2 SAAADI. CDR3 DNA: TGCGCCAGCAGTAAACTAGCTCCGATCTCCTACAATGAGCAGTTCTTC. Translation gives CASSKLAPISYNEQFF.

This chain uses TRBV5-1 with TRBJ2-3; possibly TRBD2 for D (7 bases). CDR1 SGHRS and CDR2 YFSETQ come from the germline V gene. Deletions cut 2 bases from V and 0 bases from J, with 13 bases between. The CDR3 is 16 amino acids. The CDR3 DNA follows: TGCGCCAGCAGCTTAAGGGGGAGGGCTAGCACAGATACGCAGTATTTT. Protein: CASSLRGRASTDTQYF.

V gene TRBV4-1 combines with J gene TRBJ1-1; 9 bases are shared with TRBD1. From germline, CDR1 is MGHRA and CDR2 YSYEKL. The V and J ends lost 1 base and 1 base, in that order; junction bases with no gene match: 10. The CDR3 length is 18 residues. The CDR3 sequence is CASSQGFGTGPTNTEAFF. CDR3 bases: TGCGCCAGCAGCCAAGGGTTCGGGACAGGGCCAACGAACACTGAAGCTTTCTTT.

V and J are TRBV5-1 and TRBJ2-2; TRBD1 might be the D (5 bases). With 5 bases removed from V and 6 bases from J, the gap between germline ends came to 8 bases. Germline V gene lookup returns CDR1 SGHRS and CDR2 YFSETQ. This CDR3 spans 12 amino acids. The CDR3 DNA is TGCGCCAGCAGTCAAGGGGCCGGGGAGCTGTTTTTT. Amino acids: CASSQGAGELFF.

This chain uses TRBV2 with TRBJ1-1; TRBD1 is a possible D gene (6 bases). The V gene's germline CDR1 is SNHLY and CDR2 FYNNEI. CDR3 length: 14 residues. The V end lost 2 bases, the J end lost 4 bases, and 11 bases lay between the germline ends. The CDR3 reads CASSERQGITEAFF. In nucleotides, the CDR3 is TGTGCCAGCAGTGAACGTCAGGGGATCACTGAAGCTTTCTTT.

This rearrangement joins TRBV7-9 to TRBJ1-6; TRBD1 is a possible D gene (5 bases). Germline-derived CDR1 and CDR2 are SEHNR and FQNEAQ (reference sequence). Trimming pared 5 bases from V and 7 bases from J, leaving 12 bases between. CDR3 length: 14 amino acids. Here the CDR3 DNA reads TGTGCCAGCAGCCATTTGACAGAGAATTCACCCCTCCACTTT. Its protein product is CASSHLTENSPLHF.

This chain uses TRBV19 with TRBJ2-1; TRBD2 matches 13 bases. Germline V gives CDR1 LNHDA, CDR2 SQIVND (reference sequence). V gave up 5 bases and J gave up 7 bases; unmatched junction bases: 5. The length of the CDR3 is 15 residues. The CDR3, as DNA: TGTGCCAGTAGTCCCGGGACTAGCGGGACAAATGAGCAGTTCTTC. Its protein is CASSPGTSGTNEQFF.

The chain employs TRBV7-2 and TRBJ2-1; D is perhaps TRBD1 (6 bases). The CDR3 is 14 residues long. Germline V gene sequence: CDR1 SGHTA, CDR2 FQGNSA. V was cut by 1 base and J by 3 bases, with 7 bases left in between. CDR3 coding DNA: TGTGCCAGCAGCTTAGTGGACAGCTACAATGAGCAGTTCTTC. Protein: CASSLVDSYNEQFF.

The chain employs TRBV5-1 and TRBJ1-6, with TRBD1 matching 7 bases. Germline assignment: CDR1 SGHRS and CDR2 YFSETQ. The trim removed 0 bases at V and 7 bases at J, leaving 7 bases unmatched. The CDR3 covers 16 residues. The chain's CDR3 is CASSLASGTANSPLHF. The CDR3 DNA reads as TGCGCCAGCAGCTTGGCCTCGGGGACAGCCAATTCACCCCTCCACTTT.

With respect to this clone: Distinct nucleotide sequences in the sample also encode this CDR3. The genes are TRBV28 and TRBJ1-2; 8 bases are shared with TRBD1. The CDR3 consists of 13 residues. V lost 2 bases to trimming and J lost 7 bases; unmatched junction nucleotides: 3. Looked up from germline, CDR1 is MDHEN and CDR2 is SYDVKM. Written as DNA, the CDR3 is TGTGCCAGCAGTTTAGGACAGGGAGGTGGCTACACCTTC. Its protein is CASSLGQGGGYTF.

This chain joins TRBV19 and TRBJ2-6; D might be TRBD1 (6 bases). CDR1 is LNHDA and CDR2 is SQIVND in the germline V gene (reference sequence). Trimming took off 8 bases at V and 0 bases at J, with 17 bases between the two ends. This CDR3 contains 17 residues. CDR3 in DNA: TGTGCCAGTGCCCTCCGGACAGAGACCTCTGGGGCCAACGTCCTGACTTTC. Its protein product is CASALRTETSGANVLTF.

The chain combines TRBV9 with TRBJ1-1; the D gene is possibly TRBD1 (5 bases). V was cut by 0 bases and J by 4 bases, with 10 bases left in between. Per the germline V gene, CDR1 is SGDLS and CDR2 is YYNGEE. The CDR3 extends over 14 amino acids. Written as DNA, the CDR3 is TGTGCCAGCAGCGTAGCCCCAAGGGGCACTGAAGCTTTCTTT. This gives the protein CASSVAPRGTEAFF. The full variable domain, completed using reference TRBV9 and TRBJ1-1, is DSGVTQTPKHLITATGQRVTLRCSPRSGDLSVYWYQQSLDQGLQFLIQYYNGEERAKGNILERFSAQQFPDLHSELNLSSLELGDSALYFCASSVAPRGTEAFFGQGTRLTVV.